This TCR beta chain is from a study of shared clonotypes between healthy human individuals. Study-level background: Donors were a couple of women and a few men aged 18 to 49. Study findings and constraints: An effect of sequencing depth on clonotype sharing among donors was expected.

The V end lost 3 bases, the J end lost 0 bases, and 9 bases lay between the germline ends. This CDR3 comprises 16 residues. Germline values: CDR1 MRHNA, CDR2 SNTAGT. Assay execution proceeded at the deep level. Every subset's genomic DNA went evenly onto several immunoSEQ plates. Produced via immunoSEQ multiplex PCR; TCRdb's table is partial and in-frame only. The table shows about 460,000 clones, with approximately 77% occurring only once. A few counts support this clone. Its antigen is unidentified. Source material: PBMCs. The V call is TRBV6-4, the J call TRBJ2-6; D gene ambiguous. The TCR originated in a woman aged 40-49 years in good health. Some clones in this sample may be carry-over from other donors' samples. In nucleotides, the CDR3 is TGTGCCAGCAGTGATGATGGGGTCTCTGGGGCCAACGTCCTGACTTTC. It codes for CASSDDGVSGANVLTF.